This T cell receptor beta chain was recovered during a study of shared clonotypes between healthy human individuals. Study-level background: Donors had three CD4 naive, three CD4 memory, two CD8 naive and one CD8 memory plate apiece.

Terminally differentiated effector memory CD45RA+ cells were excluded from the naive CD8 cells, which were CD45RO-negative and positively selected for CCR7. Those who donated, Caucasian adults without exception, all lived in Nashville, Tennessee. Repertoires were generated with immunoSEQ multiplex PCR, while TCRdb's copy carries only in-frame clones and drops some. The sample consists of around 2,100,000 clones, roughly 94% of them appearing once. Points on this clone: The sample holds other DNA sequences that translate to the same CDR3.

V was pared by 0 bases and J by 3 bases, with 10 bases between. The CDR3 is 14 residues long. Germline lookup yields CDR1 SGHRS and CDR2 YFSETQ. This TCR was recovered from a man in his late teens or twenties in good health. V and J are TRBV5-1 and TRBJ2-7; weak D call: TRBD1 (6 bases). The specimen was naive CD8+ T cells sorted from blood. CDR3 in DNA: TGCGCCAGCAGCTTGGCAGGGGTAAGCTACGAGCAGTACTTC. The encoded protein is CASSLAGVSYEQYF.